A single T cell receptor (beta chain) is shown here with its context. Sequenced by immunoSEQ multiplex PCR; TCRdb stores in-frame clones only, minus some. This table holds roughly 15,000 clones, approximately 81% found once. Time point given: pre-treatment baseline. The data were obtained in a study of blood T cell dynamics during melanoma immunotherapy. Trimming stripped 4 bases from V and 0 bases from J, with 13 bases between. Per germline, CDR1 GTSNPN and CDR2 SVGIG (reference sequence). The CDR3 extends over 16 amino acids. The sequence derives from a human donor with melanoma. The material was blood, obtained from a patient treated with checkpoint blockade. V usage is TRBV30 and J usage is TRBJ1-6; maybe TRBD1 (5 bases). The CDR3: CAWINRGFSYNSPLHF. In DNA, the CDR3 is TGTGCCTGGATTAATAGGGGATTCTCCTATAATTCACCCCTCCACTTT.